The entry below gives a single TCR beta chain sequence along with its context. This sample stems from a study of shared clonotypes between healthy human individuals. The authors distributed each subset's genomic DNA evenly over several immunoSEQ plates. TCRdb keeps only in-frame clones here, not all; method: immunoSEQ multiplex PCR. The top ten hold roughly 15% of the sample, which has some 96,000 clones, around half seen once. The V gene's germline CDR1 is GTSNPN and CDR2 SVGIG (reference sequence). V was cut by 0 bases and J by 2 bases, with 11 bases left in between. The CDR3 contains 15 residues. The chain uses TRBV30 and TRBJ1-5; no definite D call. The sample was PBMCs. The TCR sequence derives from a woman between 40 and 50 years old in good health. Some clones in this sample may be carry-over from other donors' samples. The CDR3 reads CAWSVAGGGNQPQHF. In DNA, the CDR3 is TGTGCCTGGAGTGTAGCGGGAGGAGGCAATCAGCCCCAGCATTTT.